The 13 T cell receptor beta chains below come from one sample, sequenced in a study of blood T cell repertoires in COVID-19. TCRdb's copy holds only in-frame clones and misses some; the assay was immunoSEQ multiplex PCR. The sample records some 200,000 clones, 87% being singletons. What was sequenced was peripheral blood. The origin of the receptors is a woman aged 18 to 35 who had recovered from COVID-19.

The CDR3 DNA follows: TGTGCCAGCAGTGAGGCTGGGTTACAGGGACCCAAAAACATTCAGTACTTC. Translated, it gives CASSEAGLQGPKNIQYF. This chain joins TRBV2 and TRBJ2-4; perhaps TRBD1 as D (6 bases). Germline lookup yields CDR1 SNHLY and CDR2 FYNNEI. V dropped 3 bases and J dropped 2 bases, with 17 bases sitting between them. This CDR3 comprises 17 residues. The entire variable domain, with the rest obtained from reference TRBV2 and TRBJ2-4, is as follows: EPEVTQTPSHQVTQMGQEVILRCVPISNHLYFYWYRQILGQKVEFLVSFYNNEISEKSEIFDDQFSVERPDGSNFTLKIRSTKLEDSAMYFCASSEAGLQGPKNIQYFGAGTRLSVL.

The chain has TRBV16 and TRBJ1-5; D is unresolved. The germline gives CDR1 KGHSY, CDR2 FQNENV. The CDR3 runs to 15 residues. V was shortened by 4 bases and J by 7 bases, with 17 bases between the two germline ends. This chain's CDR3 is CASSPSGWGAQPQHF. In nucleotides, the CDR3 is TGTGCCAGCAGCCCCAGCGGGTGGGGTGCGCAGCCCCAGCATTTT.

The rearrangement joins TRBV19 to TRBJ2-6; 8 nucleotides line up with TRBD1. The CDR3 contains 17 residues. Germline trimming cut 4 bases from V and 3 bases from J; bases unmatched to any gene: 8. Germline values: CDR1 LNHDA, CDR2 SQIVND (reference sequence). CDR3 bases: TGTGCCAGTAGTAACCCAGGGGGCGCAGATGGGGCCAACGTCCTGACTTTC. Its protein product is CASSNPGGADGANVLTF.

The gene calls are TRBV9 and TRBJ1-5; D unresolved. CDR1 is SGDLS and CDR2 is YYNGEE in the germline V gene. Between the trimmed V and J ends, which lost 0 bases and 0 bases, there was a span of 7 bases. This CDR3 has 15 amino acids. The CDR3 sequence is CASSVGGSSNQPQHF. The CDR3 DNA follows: TGTGCCAGCAGCGTAGGAGGCAGTAGCAATCAGCCCCAGCATTTT.

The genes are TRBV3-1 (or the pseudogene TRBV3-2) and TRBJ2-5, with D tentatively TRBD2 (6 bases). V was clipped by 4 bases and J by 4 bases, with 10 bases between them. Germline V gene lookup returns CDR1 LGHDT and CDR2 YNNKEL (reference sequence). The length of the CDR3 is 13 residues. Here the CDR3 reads CASSPPGGETQYF. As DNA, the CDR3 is TGTGCCAGCAGCCCTCCCGGGGGAGAGACCCAGTACTTC.

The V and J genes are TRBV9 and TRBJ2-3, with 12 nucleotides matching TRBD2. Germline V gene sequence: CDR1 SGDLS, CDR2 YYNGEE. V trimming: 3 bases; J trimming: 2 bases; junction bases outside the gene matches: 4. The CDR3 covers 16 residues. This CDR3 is CASSAGLAGNTDTQYF. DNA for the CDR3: TGTGCCAGCAGCGCGGGACTAGCGGGCAACACAGATACGCAGTATTTT.

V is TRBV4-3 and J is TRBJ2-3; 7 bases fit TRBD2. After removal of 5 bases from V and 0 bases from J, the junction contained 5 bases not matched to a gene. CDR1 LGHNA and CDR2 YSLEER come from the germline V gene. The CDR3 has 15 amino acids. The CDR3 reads CASSDRDYSTDTQYF. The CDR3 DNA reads TGCGCCAGCAGCGATCGGGACTATAGCACAGATACGCAGTATTTT.

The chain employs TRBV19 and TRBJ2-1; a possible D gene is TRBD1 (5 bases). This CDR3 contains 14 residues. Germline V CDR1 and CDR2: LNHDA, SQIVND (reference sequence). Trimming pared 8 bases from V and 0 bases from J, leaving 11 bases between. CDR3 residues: CASRQISSYNEQFF. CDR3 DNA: TGTGCCAGTCGACAGATTAGCTCCTACAATGAGCAGTTCTTC. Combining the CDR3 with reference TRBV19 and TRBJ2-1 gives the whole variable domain DGGITQSPKYLFRKEGQNVTLSCEQNLNHDAMYWYRQDPGQGLRLIYYSQIVNDFQKGDIAEGYSVSREKKESFPLTVTSAQKNPTAFYLCASRQISSYNEQFFGPGTRLTVL.

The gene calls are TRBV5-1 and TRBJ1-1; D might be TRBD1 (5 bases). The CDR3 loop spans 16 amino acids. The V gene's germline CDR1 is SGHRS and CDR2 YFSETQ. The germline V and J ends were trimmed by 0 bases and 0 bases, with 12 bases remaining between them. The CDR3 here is CASSLGVSGVNTEAFF. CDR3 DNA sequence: TGCGCCAGCAGCTTGGGGGTTTCGGGGGTGAACACTGAAGCTTTCTTT.

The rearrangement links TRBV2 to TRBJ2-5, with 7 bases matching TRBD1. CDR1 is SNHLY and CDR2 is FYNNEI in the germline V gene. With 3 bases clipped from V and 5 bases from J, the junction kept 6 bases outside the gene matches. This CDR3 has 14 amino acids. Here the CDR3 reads CASSDTGAGETQYF. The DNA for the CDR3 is TGTGCCAGCAGTGATACAGGGGCTGGGGAGACCCAGTACTTC.

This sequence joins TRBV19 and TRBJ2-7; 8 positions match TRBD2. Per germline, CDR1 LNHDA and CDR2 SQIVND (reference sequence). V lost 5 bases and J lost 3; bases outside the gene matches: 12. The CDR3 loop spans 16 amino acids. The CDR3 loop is CASSPPWTSLFYEQYV. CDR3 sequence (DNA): TGTGCCAGTAGTCCCCCTTGGACTAGCCTCTTCTACGAGCAGTACGTC.

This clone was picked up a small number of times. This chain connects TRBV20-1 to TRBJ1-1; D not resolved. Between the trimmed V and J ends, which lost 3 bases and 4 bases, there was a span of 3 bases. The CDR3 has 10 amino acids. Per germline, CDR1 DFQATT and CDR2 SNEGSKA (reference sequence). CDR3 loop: CSASVTEAFF. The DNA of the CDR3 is TGCAGTGCTAGCGTCACTGAAGCTTTCTTT.

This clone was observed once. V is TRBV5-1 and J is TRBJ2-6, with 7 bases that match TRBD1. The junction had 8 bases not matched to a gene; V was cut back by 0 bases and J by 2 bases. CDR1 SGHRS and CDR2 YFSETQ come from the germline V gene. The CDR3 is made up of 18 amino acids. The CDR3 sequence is CASSLGPQGEAGANVLTF. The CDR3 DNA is TGCGCCAGCAGCTTGGGTCCTCAGGGGGAAGCTGGGGCCAACGTCCTGACTTTC.